The entry below gives a single TCR beta chain sequence along with its context. Its matching antigen is unknown. Profiled with immunoSEQ multiplex PCR; TCRdb holds only in-frame clones, not every one. The sample gives approximately 14,000 clones, roughly 77% of which show up once; roughly 13% is in the top ten. The sample originates from a study of somatic mutations in cytotoxic T cells in rheumatoid arthritis. At the level of the study: It was right after diagnosis, before any treatment, that patient blood (roughly 30 ml EDTA) was drawn. Flow sorting yielded some V beta antibody-stained T-cell populations at nearly 100% purity, among them V beta1+ cells sequenced for TCRB.

Findings and limits, study-wide: The clonality of CD8+ T cells was not significantly different between rheumatoid arthritis patients and age-matched healthy controls.

There are 14 residues in the CDR3. Looked up from germline, CDR1 is MDHEN and CDR2 is SYDVKM. Trimming took off 5 bases at V and 4 bases at J, with 12 bases between the two ends. The chain carries TRBV28 and TRBJ1-5; the D gene is possibly TRBD1 (6 bases). The material sequenced was CD8+ T cells sorted from blood. The source of this sequence is an adult with rheumatoid arthritis. The CDR3 DNA is TGTGCCAGCAGTACAGACAGGCCTAATCAGCCCCAGCATTTT. Amino acid sequence: CASSTDRPNQPQHF. The full variable domain, completed using reference TRBV28 and TRBJ1-5, is DVKVTQSSRYLVKRTGEKVFLECVQDMDHENMFWYRQDPGLGLRLIYFSYDVKMKEKGDIPEGYSVSREKKERFSLILESASTNQTSMYLCASSTDRPNQPQHFGDGTRLSIL.